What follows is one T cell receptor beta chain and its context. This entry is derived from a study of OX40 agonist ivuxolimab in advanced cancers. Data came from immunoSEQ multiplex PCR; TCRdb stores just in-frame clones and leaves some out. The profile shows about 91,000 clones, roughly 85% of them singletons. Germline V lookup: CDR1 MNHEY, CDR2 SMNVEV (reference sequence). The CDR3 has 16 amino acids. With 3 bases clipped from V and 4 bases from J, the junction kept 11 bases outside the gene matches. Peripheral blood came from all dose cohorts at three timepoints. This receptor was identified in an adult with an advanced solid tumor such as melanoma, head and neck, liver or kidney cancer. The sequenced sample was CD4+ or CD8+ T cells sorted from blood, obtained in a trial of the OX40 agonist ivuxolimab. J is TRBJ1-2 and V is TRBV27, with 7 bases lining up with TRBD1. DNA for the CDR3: TGTGCCAGCAGTTTCAACCCACGACAGGGTCGCTATGGCTACACCTTC. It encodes CASSFNPRQGRYGYTF.